The T cell receptor (beta chain) under discussion was sequenced for a study of blood T cells in healthy people across ages. Primers used in a second PCR of roughly 6 to 12 cycles were a sample-barcoded 5' primer and a J-beta primer mix. Each CDR3 protein gets one entry after TCRdb re-called the 5' RACE reads with MiXCR. The table records hundreds of thousands of distinct CDR3 sequences, around half of them present only once. This clonotype was recorded a few times. Looked up from germline, CDR1 is SEHNR and CDR2 is FQNEAQ (reference sequence). V was pared by 1 base and J by 0 bases, with 8 bases of the junction left unmatched. The CDR3 contains 18 residues.

Sequencing used blood. This chain connects TRBV7-9 to TRBJ2-3; 9 bases agree with TRBD2. This clonotype originated in an elderly man in good health. CDR3 loop: CASSLGASGAASTDTQYF. The CDR3 region has the DNA TGTGCCAGCAGCTTAGGGGCTAGCGGGGCCGCTAGCACAGATACGCAGTATTTT.